This T cell receptor (beta chain) was identified in a study of cytomegalovirus exposure and HLA in healthy donors. Study-wide context: T cells numbering around 190 million yielded approximately 120 million unique TCR beta sequences in an earlier analysis. Study-wide results and caveats: There were three CMV-associated chains whose specificity for CMV antigens was confirmed in vitro. Within an earlier analysis, most TCR beta V segments proved productive either about 90% or about 30% of the time.

Donors showed nominal health when sampled, although they likely had unrecorded immune exposures. This CDR3 is built from 16 residues. Trimming at V came to 4 bases and at J to 3 bases, leaving 7 bases not matched to a gene. Germline CDR1 is SGHRS and CDR2 is YFSETQ. The PCR was carried out with 60 Vbeta primers and 13 Jbeta primers. Assay: immunoSEQ multiplex PCR; the TCRdb copy retains only in-frame clones and omits some. This table has some 180,000 clones, 82% appearing once. This clone was seen a handful of times. The antigen remains unidentified. This chain links TRBV5-1 with TRBJ2-5, with 12 positions matching TRBD2. This sequence was found in a man in his forties in good health and CMV-seronegative. Sequenced sample: PBMCs. The CDR3 loop reads CASSRGLAGAKETQYF. The CDR3 DNA follows: TGCGCCAGCAGCAGGGGACTAGCGGGCGCAAAAGAGACCCAGTACTTC.